The text below deals with one T cell receptor beta chain. The antigen it binds to is not known. This sequence is one base from a far larger clone and is likely a read error. The data originate from a study of shared clonotypes between healthy human individuals (dated by TCRdb to about 2020). General notes on the study: The cohort included three men and a couple of women between 18 and 49 years of age. To estimate repertoire size and how much clonotype sharing occurs between individuals, the study deeply sequenced the blood TCR repertoires of 5 or 6 healthy adults. To increase sequencing depth and limit assay-specific biases, TCR repertoire library preparation and sequencing were carried out by different laboratories using diverse techniques. Between about 0.9 and 8.9 billion PBMCs per donor were obtained by leukapheresis.

The donors were healthy, HIV-negative adults who had no recently reported acute infections or vaccinations. Every donor was a Caucasian adult living in Nashville, Tennessee, USA. For unsorted samples, tens of millions of PBMCs were counted, and genomic DNA was extracted using the QIAamp DNA Blood Mini kit. After blood collection by leukapheresis, PBMCs were isolated using Ficoll-Histopaque density gradient centrifugation and then cryopreserved in the vapor phase of liquid nitrogen. TCR CDR3 regions were amplified from genomic DNA by multiplex PCR using the deep immunoSEQ assay. Genomic DNA extracted from each cell subset was distributed evenly over all wells of several immunoSEQ 96-well plates, and each plate served as one replicate. For unsorted PBMC, roughly 0.3 ug of genomic DNA, equivalent to roughly 30,000 T cell genomes, went into each replicate PCR. Ten immunoSEQ deep assay plates were used to sequence unsorted PBMC genomic DNA. Purified libraries were measured with a Qubit 3.0 fluorometer, size-checked on a Bioanalyzer 2100, and measured again with the KAPA Library Quantification kit. A separate single-read 150-cycle Illumina NextSeq 550 flow cell was used to sequence each immunoSEQ 96-well plate. Per the source publication's procedure: Because the immunoSEQ output included only junctional sequences and no quality scores, the filtering could not be the same as the filtering used for full-length reads. To assign V/J genes and CDR3, sequences were annotated against IMGT germline references using PyIR, a Python wrapper for IgBLAST v1.9. Any read was removed if the V/J assignment was weak (E-value above 1e-6), the CDR3 was missing, or the read contained stop codons, out-of-frame junctions, or ambiguous translated residues. V3J clonotypes were defined as sequences sharing an identical inferred V gene, J gene, and CDR3 amino acid sequence. The percentage overlap between two repertoires was calculated by dividing the number of shared unique clonotypes by the size of the smaller repertoire. Three approaches were used to assess repertoire richness: RTK rarefaction, the Chao1 estimator, and Recon v2.1 estimates of unobserved clonotypes. Entries here come from immuneACCESS through TCRdb and include only in-frame sequences with V and J called. Some clones fail to appear in such tables; in the studies checked, an unresolved V gene covers under half of the shortfall, and the cause of the remainder is unknown. The D gene and trimming were derived from the DNA, and the V and J assignments and clone size from that table. The sample table records about half a million clones; roughly 80% of these occur just once. Clones ranked in the top ten supply roughly 12% of the sample.

The full study reports these points: Pairwise subsampling indicated that sequencing depth was expected to affect the degree of clonotype sharing among donors. Only blood was sampled, and tissue TCR repertoires likely differ from those in blood. The small number of donors limited the genetic and exposure-history diversity represented.

The specimen sequenced was PBMCs. This clonotype was obtained from a woman between 35 and 50 years old in good health. Some clones in this sample may be carry-over from other donors' samples.

Read as DNA, the sequence is TGTGCCTGGAGTGTATTGGGAGAGACCCGGTACTTC. The translation is CAWSVLGETRYF. The rearranged chain carries TRBV30 and TRBJ2-5; tentative D gene TRBD2, with 5 bases matching. As encoded in the germline V gene (reference sequence), CDR1 is GTSNPN while CDR2 is SVGIG. Inclusive of the bounding cysteine and phenylalanine, the CDR3 is 12 residues long. Only the CDR3 region is kept as DNA, spanning 36 bases read in frame from base 1.